Below are 24 T cell receptor beta chains sequenced from a single sample in a study of cytomegalovirus exposure and HLA in healthy donors. With 60 Vbeta and 13 Jbeta primers, the PCR was carried out. Only in-frame clones appear in the TCRdb table, and some are missing; sequencing was by immunoSEQ multiplex PCR. The sample shows 85,000 to 100,000 clones, roughly 60% of them seen only once. The sequenced material came from PBMCs. Receptors originate from a human donor in good health.

The chain joins TRBV19 to TRBJ1-1; D not resolved. The germline V gene encodes CDR1 LNHDA and CDR2 SQIVND (reference sequence). V lost 5 bases and J lost 3, with 13 bases in between. The CDR3 is 14 amino acids. CDR3 DNA: TGTGCCAGTAGTGTATATCATGGAGACACTGAAGCTTTCTTT. Its protein product is CASSVYHGDTEAFF. Looking up the rest from reference TRBV19 and TRBJ1-1 gives the full variable domain: DGGITQSPKYLFRKEGQNVTLSCEQNLNHDAMYWYRQDPGQGLRLIYYSQIVNDFQKGDIAEGYSVSREKKESFPLTVTSAQKNPTAFYLCASSVYHGDTEAFFGQGTRLTVV.

This chain connects TRBV7-3 to TRBJ1-2; 11 nucleotides align to TRBD1. V was pared by 3 bases and J by 8 bases, with 5 bases of the junction left unmatched. CDR1 and CDR2 (germline): SGHTA, FQGTGA. The CDR3 extends over 14 amino acids. CDR3 sequence: CASSFGQGARGYTF. The CDR3 DNA reads as TGTGCCAGCAGCTTCGGACAGGGGGCACGGGGCTACACCTTC. Full variable domain (remainder filled in from reference TRBV7-3 and TRBJ1-2): GAGVSQTPSNKVTEKGKYVELRCDPISGHTALYWYRQSLGQGPEFLIYFQGTGAADDSGLPNDRFFAVRPEGSVSTLKIQRTERGDSAVYLCASSFGQGARGYTFGSGTRLTVV.

The chain has TRBV7-3 and TRBJ2-1; 11 bases fit TRBD2. CDR3 length equals 16 residues. V trimming: 0 bases; J trimming: 6 bases; junction bases outside the gene matches: 4. Germline lookup yields CDR1 SGHTA and CDR2 FQGTGA. CDR3 residues: CASSLTGSGGANEQFF. CDR3 sequence (DNA): TGTGCCAGCAGCTTAACGGGTAGCGGGGGGGCCAATGAGCAGTTCTTC.

The chain is built from TRBV9 and TRBJ2-3, with 15 bases lining up with TRBD2. CDR3 size: 17 residues. Germline loops: CDR1 SGDLS, CDR2 YYNGEE. Losses at the gene ends were 4 bases for V and 5 bases for J; bases not matched to a gene: 8. The CDR3 DNA sequence: TGTGCCAGCAGCCACGGACTAGCGGGGGGGCCAATAGATACGCAGTATTTT. Its translation: CASSHGLAGGPIDTQYF.

This chain connects TRBV11-2 to TRBJ1-1; D gene unclear. Trimming took 1 base from V and 5 from J, leaving 11 bases between them. This CDR3 region has 14 residues. Germline V CDR1 and CDR2: SGHAT, FQNNGV. The CDR3 nucleotides are TGTGCCAGCAGCTTAGGCGGTATCCAAACTGAAGCTTTCTTT. Translating gives CASSLGGIQTEAFF.

The chain combines TRBV5-4 with TRBJ1-3; 7 nucleotides align to TRBD1. V lost 1 base and J lost 1; bases outside the gene matches: 5. The CDR3 is 16 residues long. Looked up from germline, CDR1 is SGHNT and CDR2 is YYREEE (reference sequence). The CDR3 reads CASSLSQGGSGNTIYF. The CDR3 bases are TGTGCCAGCAGCTTGAGCCAGGGGGGTTCTGGAAACACCATATATTTT.

V and J are TRBV7-2 and TRBJ1-4; TRBD1 aligns across 10 bases. The germline V gene encodes CDR1 SGHTA and CDR2 FQGNSA. This CDR3 is 16 amino acids long. V gave up 4 bases and J gave up 6 bases; unmatched junction bases: 8. The CDR3 spells CASSYVDRGRDEKLFF. The DNA for the CDR3 is TGTGCCAGCAGCTATGTCGACAGGGGGCGGGATGAAAAACTGTTTTTT. The variable domain in full, with the rest retrieved from reference TRBV7-2 and TRBJ1-4, is GAGVSQSPSNKVTEKGKDVELRCDPISGHTALYWYRQSLGQGLEFLIYFQGNSAPDKSGLPSDRFSAERTGGSVSTLTIQRTQQEDSAVYLCASSYVDRGRDEKLFFGSGTQLSVL.

V is TRBV4-3 and J is TRBJ1-1, with a tentative D call TRBD1 (6 bases). The V end was cut by 6 bases, the J end by 1 base, with 12 bases between. CDR1 is LGHNA and CDR2 is YSLEER in the germline V gene. The CDR3 is made up of 14 amino acids. The DNA of the CDR3 is TGCGCCAGCAGATATCGAGGGGGGAACACTGAAGCTTTCTTT. This encodes CASRYRGGNTEAFF.

The CDR3 region is CASSSAGGTEAFF. In nucleotides, the CDR3 is TGTGCCAGCAGCTCAGCGGGGGGCACTGAAGCTTTCTTT. The rearrangement uses TRBV7-3 and TRBJ1-1, with D tentatively TRBD1 (5 bases). Trimming pared 4 bases from V and 4 bases from J, leaving 10 bases between. The CDR3 contains 13 residues. Germline CDR1 reads SGHTA; CDR2 reads FQGTGA.

The chain carries TRBV16 and TRBJ1-3; possible D gene TRBD1, 6 bases. The CDR3 runs to 19 residues. Trimming pared 0 bases from V and 2 bases from J, leaving 20 bases between. Germline CDR1 KGHSY, CDR2 FQNENV. The CDR3 DNA reads TGTGCCAGCAGCCAATCTCGTATCCGACGGACAGAGGCTGGAAACACCATATATTTT. It is translated as CASSQSRIRRTEAGNTIYF.

The chain carries TRBV29-1 and TRBJ2-1; D may be TRBD2 (5 bases). This CDR3 is built from 16 residues. V was trimmed by 3 bases and J by 0 bases, leaving 15 bases between them. Germline CDR1 SQVTM, CDR2 ANQGSEA. The CDR3 region has the DNA TGCAGCGTTGAGTTTTCGCGGGCTAGCTCCTACAATGAGCAGTTCTTC. Translated: CSVEFSRASSYNEQFF.

This clone was seen a handful of times. This chain connects TRBV5-1 to TRBJ2-7; possibly TRBD2 for D (7 bases). Germline loops: CDR1 SGHRS, CDR2 YFSETQ. There are 15 residues in the CDR3. Between the trimmed V and J ends, which lost 3 bases and 2 bases, there was a span of 15 bases. The CDR3 spells CASSSPGGRAYEQYF. The CDR3 nucleotides are TGCGCCAGCAGCTCTCCGGGGGGCCGGGCCTACGAGCAGTACTTC.

The V and J genes are TRBV7-9 and TRBJ1-2, with TRBD1 matching over 12 bases. Germline V gives CDR1 SEHNR, CDR2 FQNEAQ (reference sequence). The CDR3 contains 17 residues. J lost 0 bases, V lost 3 bases, and 5 bases had no gene match. The CDR3 here is CASSLSGQGAANYGYTF. The CDR3, as DNA: TGTGCCAGCAGCTTGTCGGGACAGGGGGCGGCTAACTATGGCTACACCTTC.

The chain is built from TRBV5-4 and TRBJ2-5; TRBD2 matches at 13 bases. With V trimmed by 4 bases and J by 5 bases, 5 bases remained unmatched. CDR3 size: 15 residues. Germline V gene data show CDR1 as SGHNT and CDR2 as YYREEE (reference sequence). CDR3 sequence reads: CASSPGTSGDETQYF. The CDR3 bases are TGTGCCAGCAGCCCCGGGACTAGCGGGGACGAGACCCAGTACTTC.

The chain joins TRBV29-1 to TRBJ1-1; 7 nucleotides align to TRBD1. CDR1 and CDR2 from the germline V gene are SQVTM and ANQGSEA. This CDR3 has 11 residues. With V trimmed by 3 bases and J by 5 bases, 0 bases remained unmatched. CDR3 bases: TGCAGCGTTGACAGGGGGACTGAAGCTTTCTTT. It is translated as CSVDRGTEAFF.

V is TRBV19 and J is TRBJ2-7; 8 bases align to TRBD2. Germline V gene sequence: CDR1 LNHDA, CDR2 SQIVND (reference sequence). After removal of 3 bases from V and 1 base from J, the junction contained 11 bases not matched to a gene. CDR3 length equals 17 residues. The CDR3 region has the DNA TGTGCCAGTAGTATCCGTCCCGCGGGGGGATCTTCCTACGAGCAGTACTTC. This gives the protein CASSIRPAGGSSYEQYF.

The chain joins TRBV7-2 to TRBJ1-3; TRBD1 aligns across 8 bases. Trimming at V came to 5 bases and at J to 6 bases, leaving 12 bases not matched to a gene. Germline V gene data show CDR1 as SGHTA and CDR2 as FQGNSA. This CDR3 region has 16 residues. The CDR3 nucleotides read TGTGCCAGCAGCGTTACTACAGGGGGAATACAAAACACCATATATTTT. Protein: CASSVTTGGIQNTIYF.

This sequence joins TRBV11-3 and TRBJ1-1, with TRBD1 matching 10 bases. Germline CDR1 and CDR2: SGHNT and YENEEA. The CDR3 runs 16 residues. The V and J ends lost 5 bases and 2 bases, in that order; junction bases with no gene match: 8. The CDR3 sequence is CASSQGRQGANTEAFF. The DNA of the CDR3 is TGTGCCAGCAGCCAAGGACGACAGGGGGCTAACACTGAAGCTTTCTTT. The whole variable domain, filled in from reference TRBV11-3 and TRBJ1-1, reads EAGVVQSPRYKIIEKKQPVAFWCNPISGHNTLYWYLQNLGQGPELLIRYENEEAVDDSQLPKDRFSAERLKGVDSTLKIQPAELGDSAVYLCASSQGRQGANTEAFFGQGTRLTVV.

This clone was counted a few times. V usage is TRBV7-6 and J usage is TRBJ1-2; D uncertain. The CDR3 has 14 residues. The V gene lost 1 base and the J gene lost 4 bases, with 10 bases spanning the gap. Per germline, CDR1 SGHVS and CDR2 FNYEAQ. DNA of the CDR3: TGTGCCAGCAGCTTAGACGCGCTATCCTATGGCTACACCTTC. It specifies CASSLDALSYGYTF.

The chain uses TRBV6-5 and TRBJ2-1; 7 bases align to TRBD1. Trimming at V came to 5 bases and at J to 2 bases, leaving 6 bases not matched to a gene. Germline V CDR1 and CDR2: MNHEY, SVGAGI. The CDR3 spans 15 residues. The CDR3 DNA follows: TGTGCCAGCAGTCGAGACAGGGTTACCTACAATGAGCAGTTCTTC. Protein: CASSRDRVTYNEQFF.

The chain carries TRBV5-8 and TRBJ1-5; 9 bases are shared with TRBD1. The CDR3 consists of 17 residues. V was pared by 2 bases and J by 2 bases, with 8 bases of the junction left unmatched. CDR1 is SGHTS and CDR2 is YDEGEE in the germline V gene. CDR3 in DNA: TGTGCCAGCAGCTTCCCGGGACAGGGTTCGGGCAATCAGCCCCAGCATTTT. Encoded protein: CASSFPGQGSGNQPQHF.

This clone was detected only a few times. The V call is TRBV9, the J call TRBJ2-4; D is possibly TRBD2 (5 bases). The CDR3 contains 15 residues. Trimming removed 4 bases from V and 9 bases from J, with 20 bases in between. Germline V CDR1 and CDR2: SGDLS, YYNGEE. The CDR3 DNA reads as TGTGCCAGCAGCCCCCAGGTGCTAGCCGGCAGCATTCAGTACTTC. Protein: CASSPQVLAGSIQYF.

This clone was picked up a small number of times. The CDR3 spells CAISAQAGGGADTQYF. The DNA of the CDR3 is TGTGCCATCAGTGCCCAAGCGGGGGGCGGGGCAGATACGCAGTATTTT. This chain connects TRBV10-3 to TRBJ2-3; 9 positions agree with TRBD2. The CDR3 extends over 16 amino acids. The germline CDR1 and CDR2 sequences are ENHRY and SYGVKD. Germline trimming cut 4 bases from V and 4 bases from J; bases unmatched to any gene: 9.

The V call is TRBV6-5, the J call TRBJ1-2; 7 positions match TRBD1. V was pared by 6 bases and J by 5 bases, with 9 bases of the junction left unmatched. Germline CDR1 is MNHEY and CDR2 is SVGAGI. The CDR3 is 14 residues long. DNA of the CDR3: TGTGCCAGCAGCAAGGGACAGAACCTTTATGGCTACACCTTC. Residues: CASSKGQNLYGYTF.